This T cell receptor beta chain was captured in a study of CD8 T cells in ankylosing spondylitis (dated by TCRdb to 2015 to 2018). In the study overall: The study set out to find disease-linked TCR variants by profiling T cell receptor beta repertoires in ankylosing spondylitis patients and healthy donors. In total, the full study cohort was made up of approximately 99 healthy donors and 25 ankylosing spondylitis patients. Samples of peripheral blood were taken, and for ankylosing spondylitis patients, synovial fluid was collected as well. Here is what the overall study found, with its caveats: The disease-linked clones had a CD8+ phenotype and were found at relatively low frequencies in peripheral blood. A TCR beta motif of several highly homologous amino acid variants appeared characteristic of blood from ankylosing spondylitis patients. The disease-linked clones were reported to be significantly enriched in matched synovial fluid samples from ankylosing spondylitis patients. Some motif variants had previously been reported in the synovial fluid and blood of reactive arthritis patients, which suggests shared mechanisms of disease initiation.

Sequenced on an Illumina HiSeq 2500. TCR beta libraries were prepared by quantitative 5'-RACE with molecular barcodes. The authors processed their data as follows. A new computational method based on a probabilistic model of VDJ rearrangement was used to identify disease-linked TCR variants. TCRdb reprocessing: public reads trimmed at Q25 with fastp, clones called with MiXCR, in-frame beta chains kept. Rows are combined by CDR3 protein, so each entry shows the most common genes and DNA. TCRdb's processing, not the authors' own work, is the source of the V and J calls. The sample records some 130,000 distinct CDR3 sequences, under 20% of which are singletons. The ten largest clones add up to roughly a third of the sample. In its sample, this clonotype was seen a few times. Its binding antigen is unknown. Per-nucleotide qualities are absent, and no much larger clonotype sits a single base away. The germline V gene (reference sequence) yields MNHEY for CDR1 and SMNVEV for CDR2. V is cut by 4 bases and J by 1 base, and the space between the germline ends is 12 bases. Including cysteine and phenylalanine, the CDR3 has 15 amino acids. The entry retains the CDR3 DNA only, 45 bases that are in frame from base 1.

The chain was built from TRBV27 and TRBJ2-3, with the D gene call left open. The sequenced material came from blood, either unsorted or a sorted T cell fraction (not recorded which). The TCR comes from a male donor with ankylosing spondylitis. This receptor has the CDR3 CASSSPGPGTDTQYF. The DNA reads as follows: TGTGCCAGCAGTTCCCCTGGACCGGGCACAGATACGCAGTATTTT.